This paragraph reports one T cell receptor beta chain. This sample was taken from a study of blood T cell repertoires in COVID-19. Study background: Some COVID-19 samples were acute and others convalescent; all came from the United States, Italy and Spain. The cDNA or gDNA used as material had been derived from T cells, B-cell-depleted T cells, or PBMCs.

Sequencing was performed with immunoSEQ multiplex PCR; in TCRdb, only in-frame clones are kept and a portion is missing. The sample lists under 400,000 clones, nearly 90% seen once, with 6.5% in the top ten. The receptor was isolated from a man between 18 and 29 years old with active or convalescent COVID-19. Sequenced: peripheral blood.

CDR3 nucleotide sequence: TGTGCCAGCAGCTTGCTGGCAGGGGCGGATCAGCCCCAGCATTTT. Translation: CASSLLAGADQPQHF. The chain employs TRBV5-6 and TRBJ1-5; D might be TRBD1 (6 bases). Trimming took off 1 base at V and 5 bases at J, with 13 bases between the two ends. There are 15 residues in the CDR3. CDR1 SGHDT and CDR2 YYEEEE come from the germline V gene. Filled out from reference TRBV5-6 and TRBJ1-5, the complete variable domain reads DAGVTQSPTHLIKTRGQQVTLRCSPKSGHDTVSWYQQALGQGPQFIFQYYEEEERQRGNFPDRFSGHQFPNYSSELNVNALLLGDSALYLCASSLLAGADQPQHFGDGTRLSIL.